What follows are 25 T cell receptor beta chains derived from one specimen sequenced in a study of blood T cells in healthy people across ages. For the second PCR, which ran for about 6 to 12 cycles, a sample-barcoded 5' primer and a J-beta primer mix were used. TCRdb re-analysed the 5' RACE reads in MiXCR, keeping a single row per CDR3 protein. The profile shows over 600,000 distinct CDR3 sequences, 46% of them singletons. Source material: blood. These receptors all stem from an elderly man in good health.

This clonotype has only a few counts. The genes are TRBV3-1 and TRBJ2-5; possible D gene TRBD2, 6 bases. V lost 3 bases and J 2 bases, leaving 13 bases between the germline ends. The CDR3 loop spans 15 amino acids. Per the germline V gene, CDR1 is LGHDT and CDR2 is YNNKEL (reference sequence). The CDR3 loop reads CASSHRGTDQETQYF. CDR3 coding DNA: TGTGCCAGCAGCCACCGCGGGACGGATCAAGAGACCCAGTACTTC.

The rearrangement joins TRBV10-2 to TRBJ1-5, with D unclear. From germline, CDR1 is WSHSY and CDR2 SAAADI. The CDR3 is 14 residues long. Between the trimmed V and J ends, which lost 2 bases and 3 bases, there was a span of 8 bases. Written as DNA, the CDR3 is TGCGCCAGCAGTGAGCCAGGAGTCAATCAGCCCCAGCATTTT. It encodes CASSEPGVNQPQHF.

With regard to this clonotype: Being one base from a much bigger clone, this may be a read error. The CDR3 nucleotides are TGTGCCAGCGGTGAAGGAGGGAAAGAGACCCAGTACTTC. Its protein is CASGEGGKETQYF. The chain employs TRBV25-1 and TRBJ2-5, with a weak D call TRBD2 (6 bases). This CDR3 has 13 residues. The germline V gene encodes CDR1 MGHDK and CDR2 SYGVNS.

To note about this clonotype: A much larger clone differs from this one at a single base, so this may be a read error. The chain recombines TRBV30 with TRBJ2-2; D is unclear. Germline CDR1 and CDR2: GTSNPN and SVGIG (reference sequence). This CDR3 region has 13 residues. V lost 4 bases and J lost 2, with 8 bases in between. The CDR3 loop reads CAWTHGNTGELFF. CDR3 DNA sequence: TGTGCCTGGACACATGGAAACACCGGGGAGCTGTTTTTT. The entire variable domain, with the rest obtained from reference TRBV30 and TRBJ2-2, is as follows: SQTIHQWPATLVQPVGSPLSLECTVEGTSNPNLYWYRQAAGRGLQLLFYSVGIGQISSEVPQNLSASRPQDRQFILSSKKLLLSDSGFYLCAWTHGNTGELFFGEGSRLTVL.

The chain employs TRBV29-1 and TRBJ1-1; 8 bases are shared with TRBD1. J lost 5 bases, V lost 1 base, and 6 bases had no gene match. Germline lookup yields CDR1 SQVTM and CDR2 ANQGSEA. CDR3 length: 14 amino acids. This CDR3 is CSVEVAGGGTEAFF. In DNA form, the CDR3 reads TGCAGCGTTGAAGTGGCAGGGGGCGGGACTGAAGCTTTCTTT.

With respect to this clonotype: A clone one base away is much larger, so this may be a read error. V usage is TRBV25-1 and J usage is TRBJ2-1; weak D call: TRBD1 (5 bases). Trimming took off 4 bases at V and 4 bases at J, with 5 bases between the two ends. Germline CDR1 and CDR2: MGHDK and SYGVNS. There are 12 residues in the CDR3. CDR3 DNA: TGTGCCAGCAGTGGACAGTACAATGAGCAGTTCTTC. Translation gives CASSGQYNEQFF.

About this clonotype: A much larger clone differs from this one at a single base, so this may be a read error. The chain couples TRBV7-3 to TRBJ2-3; D perhaps matches TRBD2 (5 bases). Deletions cut 4 bases from V and 2 bases from J, with 7 bases between. This CDR3 is built from 13 residues. Germline V gene sequence: CDR1 SGHTA, CDR2 FQGTGA. CDR3 protein: CASSSTNTDTQYF. DNA of the CDR3: TGTGCCAGCAGCTCGACTAACACAGATACGCAGTATTTT.

This clonotype has ten or more counts. The V gene is TRBV7-2, the J gene TRBJ2-7; D is unresolved. The CDR3 runs 14 residues. From germline, CDR1 is SGHTA and CDR2 FQGNSA. Trimming removed 6 bases at V and 7 bases at J, with 19 bases between. CDR3: CASSSGSLSWEQYF. In DNA form, the CDR3 reads TGTGCCAGCAGTTCCGGGTCCTTATCCTGGGAGCAGTACTTC.

V usage is TRBV6-5 and J usage is TRBJ2-1, with TRBD1 as a possible D gene (5 bases). The germline V and J ends were trimmed by 7 bases and 10 bases, with 11 bases remaining between them. The germline V gene has CDR1 MNHEY and CDR2 SVGAGI. This CDR3 is built from 11 residues. The CDR3 reads CASTKGAEQFF. DNA for the CDR3: TGTGCCAGCACCAAAGGGGCAGAGCAGTTCTTC.

The J gene is TRBJ2-1, the V gene TRBV3-1, with a tentative D call TRBD2 (5 bases). Germline values: CDR1 LGHDT, CDR2 YNNKEL (reference sequence). There are 12 residues in the CDR3. The V end was cut by 3 bases, the J end by 9 bases, with 9 bases between. The CDR3 DNA reads as TGTGCCAGCAGCCACGGGATAGGTGAGCAGTTCTTC. Translating it yields CASSHGIGEQFF.

The gene calls are TRBV6-1 and TRBJ2-3, with 14 bases lining up with TRBD2. Looked up from germline, CDR1 is MNHNS and CDR2 is SASEGT. After removal of 5 bases from V and 1 base from J, the junction contained 8 bases not matched to a gene. There are 18 residues in the CDR3. CDR3 amino acids: CASSRGTSGRSGTDTQYF. The CDR3 DNA follows: TGTGCCAGCAGTAGAGGGACTAGCGGGAGAAGTGGCACAGATACGCAGTATTTT.

The chain couples TRBV24-1 to TRBJ2-3; the D is unclear. The germline V gene encodes CDR1 KGHDR and CDR2 SFDVKD. CDR3 length equals 13 residues. V was shortened by 3 bases and J by 5 bases, with 8 bases between the two germline ends. DNA for the CDR3: TGTGCCACCAGTGATGGCGACGGAGATACGCAGTATTTT. Amino acid sequence: CATSDGDGDTQYF.

The rearrangement uses TRBV27 and TRBJ2-5; D is uncertain. The germline V gene encodes CDR1 MNHEY and CDR2 SMNVEV (reference sequence). CDR3 length: 10 residues. Trimming cost V 8 bases and J 3 bases, with 4 bases left between them. The CDR3 DNA reads as TGTGCCAGCGGGAAAGAGACCCAGTACTTC. Translated, it gives CASGKETQYF.

In regard to this clonotype: A read error may be the cause here, since a much bigger clone is one base away. The chain recombines TRBV29-1 with TRBJ2-1; possible D gene TRBD2, 7 bases. The CDR3 is made up of 14 amino acids. CDR1 and CDR2 from the germline V gene are SQVTM and ANQGSEA. CDR3 bases: TGCAGCGTCTCGAGTGAGCGGGAAGGGGGTGAGCGGTTCTTC. This encodes CSVSSEREGGERFF.

This clonotype was observed a few times. The chain is built from TRBV14 and TRBJ2-3, with D possibly matching TRBD2 (6 bases). Trimming pared 1 base from V and 2 bases from J, leaving 22 bases between. CDR3 length equals 19 residues. Germline assignment: CDR1 SGHDN and CDR2 FVKESK. The CDR3 reads CASSQGSLPAGIFTDTQYF. The CDR3 DNA reads as TGTGCCAGCAGCCAAGGGTCACTTCCAGCGGGTATTTTCACAGATACGCAGTATTTT.

This clonotype was recorded a few times. This chain joins TRBV5-1 and TRBJ2-6, with TRBD1 identical over 8 bases. From germline, CDR1 is SGHRS and CDR2 YFSETQ. The CDR3 contains 19 residues. With 3 bases clipped from V and 1 base from J, the junction kept 12 bases outside the gene matches. The CDR3 DNA follows: TGCGCCAGCAGCTCGGGGGCGGGACAGGTCTCATCTGGGGCCAACGTCCTGACTTTC. Its translation is CASSSGAGQVSSGANVLTF.

The gene calls are TRBV2 and TRBJ2-7; a weak D match, TRBD1 (6 bases). The CDR3 is 13 amino acids. The V gene's germline CDR1 is SNHLY and CDR2 FYNNEI. With 5 bases removed from V and 7 bases from J, the gap between germline ends came to 15 bases. The CDR3 DNA reads as TGTGCCAGCAGTACAGGGATATACAATGAGCAGTACTTC. Translation gives CASSTGIYNEQYF.

CDR3 residues: CASSQDMAGRVYEQFF. CDR3 DNA: TGCGCCAGCAGCCAAGATATGGCAGGGAGAGTGTATGAGCAGTTCTTC. The genes are TRBV4-3 and TRBJ2-1, with D perhaps TRBD1 or TRBD2 (5 bases each). CDR3 length: 16 residues. The germline V and J ends were trimmed by 0 bases and 8 bases, with 17 bases remaining between them. Germline V gene data show CDR1 as LGHNA and CDR2 as YSLEER.

The table lists this clonotype with many counts. This chain links TRBV12-3 or TRBV12-4 with TRBJ1-2, with unresolved D. This CDR3 has 13 residues. V shed 3 bases and J shed 4 bases, with 9 bases lying between them. The CDR3 is CASSFVSGYGYTF. CDR3 DNA sequence: TGTGCCAGCAGTTTTGTCTCGGGCTATGGCTACACCTTC.

The rearrangement joins TRBV27 to TRBJ2-5; 10 positions match TRBD2. The length of the CDR3 is 17 residues. Looked up from germline, CDR1 is MNHEY and CDR2 is SMNVEV (reference sequence). V gave up 5 bases and J gave up 4 bases; unmatched junction bases: 13. The CDR3: CASSPLGEAGGGETQYF. The CDR3 DNA follows: TGTGCCAGCAGTCCCCTCGGTGAAGCGGGAGGGGGAGAGACCCAGTACTTC.

This clonotype was picked up many times. The CDR3 DNA reads TGTGCCAGCAGCGTAGTATCGACCACAGATACGCAGTATTTT. Its translation is CASSVVSTTDTQYF. This sequence joins TRBV9 and TRBJ2-3; no firm D call. Germline CDR1 reads SGDLS; CDR2 reads YYNGEE. The CDR3 totals 14 residues. The germline V and J ends were trimmed by 0 bases and 2 bases, with 7 bases remaining between them.

This rearrangement joins TRBV7-2 to TRBJ2-7; 9 nucleotides line up with TRBD2. The CDR3 is 15 amino acids. Germline CDR1 is SGHTA and CDR2 is FQGNSA. Trimming at V came to 4 bases and at J to 2 bases, leaving 6 bases not matched to a gene. The CDR3 DNA is TGTGCCAGCAGCTACTTGCGGGAGGGTACCTACGAGCAGTACTTC. Protein: CASSYLREGTYEQYF.

Details on this clonotype: This sequence may be a read error, since a much larger clone differs from it by one base. V gene TRBV3-1 combines with J gene TRBJ2-7, with 8 bases that match TRBD2. The CDR3 totals 15 residues. The ends lost 4 bases at V and 7 bases at J; junction bases unmatched: 12. CDR1 and CDR2 (germline): LGHDT, YNNKEL (reference sequence). The CDR3 sequence: CASSPTSEARNEQYF. The CDR3 DNA reads TGTGCCAGCAGCCCGACTAGCGAGGCGAGGAATGAGCAGTACTTC.

The chain has TRBV20-1 and TRBJ2-7, with a weak D call TRBD2 (5 bases). Germline V gene lookup returns CDR1 DFQATT and CDR2 SNEGSKA (reference sequence). The CDR3 runs to 14 residues. Trimming cost V 5 bases and J 0 bases, with 14 bases left between them. CDR3: CSAGGGLSSYEQYF. The CDR3 nucleotides are TGCAGTGCTGGAGGCGGGTTAAGCTCCTACGAGCAGTACTTC.

This clonotype has just a few counts. CDR3 residues: CASSPSIEQGSYEQYF. The CDR3 DNA reads as TGTGCCAGCAGCCCCTCAATCGAACAGGGGAGCTACGAGCAGTACTTC. This chain connects TRBV3-1 to TRBJ2-7; 7 bases fit TRBD1. The CDR3 is 16 residues long. The germline V gene encodes CDR1 LGHDT and CDR2 YNNKEL (reference sequence). The V and J ends lost 4 bases and 3 bases, in that order; junction bases with no gene match: 12.